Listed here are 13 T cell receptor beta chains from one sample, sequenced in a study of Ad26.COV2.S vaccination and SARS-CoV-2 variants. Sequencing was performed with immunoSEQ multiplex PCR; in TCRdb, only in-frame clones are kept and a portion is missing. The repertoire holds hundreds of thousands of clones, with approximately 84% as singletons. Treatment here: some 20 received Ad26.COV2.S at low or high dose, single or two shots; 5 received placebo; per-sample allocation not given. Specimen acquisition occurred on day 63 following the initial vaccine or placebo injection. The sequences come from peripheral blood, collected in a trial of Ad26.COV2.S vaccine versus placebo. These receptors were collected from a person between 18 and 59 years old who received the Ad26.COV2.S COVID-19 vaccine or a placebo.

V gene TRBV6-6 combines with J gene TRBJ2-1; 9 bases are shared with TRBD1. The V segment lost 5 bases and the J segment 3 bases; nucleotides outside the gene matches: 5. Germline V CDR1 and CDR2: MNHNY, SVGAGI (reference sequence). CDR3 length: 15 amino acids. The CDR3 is CASSNGQGHYNEQFF. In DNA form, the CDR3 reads TGTGCCAGCAGTAACGGACAGGGGCACTACAATGAGCAGTTCTTC.

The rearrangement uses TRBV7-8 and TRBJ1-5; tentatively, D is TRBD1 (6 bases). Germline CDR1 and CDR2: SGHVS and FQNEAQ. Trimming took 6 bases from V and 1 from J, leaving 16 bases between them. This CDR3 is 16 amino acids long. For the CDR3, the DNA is TGTGCCAGCAGTCCTTTGGGAGGGGGAAGCAATCAGCCCCAGCATTTT. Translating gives CASSPLGGGSNQPQHF.

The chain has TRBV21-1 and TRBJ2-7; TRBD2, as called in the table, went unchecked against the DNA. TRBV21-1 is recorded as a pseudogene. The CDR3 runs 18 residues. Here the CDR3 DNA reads TGTGCCAGCAGCAAAGGAGGGACTAGCGGGCGTGGTATGAACGAGCAGTACTTC. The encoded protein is CASSKGGTSGRGMNEQYF.

This CDR3 reads CASSDTGNFMNTEAFF. The CDR3 bases are TGCGCCAGCAGCGACACAGGGAACTTTATGAACACTGAAGCTTTCTTT. The rearrangement joins TRBV5-1 to TRBJ1-1; tentatively, D is TRBD1 (6 bases). Trimming took 4 bases from V and 0 from J, leaving 16 bases between them. Looked up from germline, CDR1 is SGHRS and CDR2 is YFSETQ. The CDR3 contains 16 residues. The full variable domain, completed using reference TRBV5-1 and TRBJ1-1, is KAGVTQTPRYLIKTRGQQVTLSCSPISGHRSVSWYQQTPGQGLQFLFEYFSETQRNKGNFPGRFSGRQFSNSRSEMNVSTLELGDSALYLCASSDTGNFMNTEAFFGQGTRLTVV.

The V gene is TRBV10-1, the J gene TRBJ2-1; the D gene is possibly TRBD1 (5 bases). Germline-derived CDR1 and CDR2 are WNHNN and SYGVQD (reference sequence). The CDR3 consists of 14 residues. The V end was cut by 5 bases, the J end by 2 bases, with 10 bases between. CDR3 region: CASSPTGTYNEQFF. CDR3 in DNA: TGCGCCAGCAGTCCTACAGGAACCTACAATGAGCAGTTCTTC.

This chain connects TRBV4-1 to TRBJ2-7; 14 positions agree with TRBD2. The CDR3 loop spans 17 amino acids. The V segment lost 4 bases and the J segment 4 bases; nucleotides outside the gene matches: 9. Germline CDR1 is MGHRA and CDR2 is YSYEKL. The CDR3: CASSRGLAGEVVYEQYF. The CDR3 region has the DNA TGCGCCAGCAGCCGGGGACTAGCGGGAGAGGTAGTGTACGAGCAGTACTTC.

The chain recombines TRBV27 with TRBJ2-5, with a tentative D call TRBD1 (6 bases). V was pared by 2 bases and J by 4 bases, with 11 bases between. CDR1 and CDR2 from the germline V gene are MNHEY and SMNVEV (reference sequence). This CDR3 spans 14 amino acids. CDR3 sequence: CASSLLPRGETQYF. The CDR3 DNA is TGTGCCAGCAGTTTACTCCCCAGGGGAGAGACCCAGTACTTC.

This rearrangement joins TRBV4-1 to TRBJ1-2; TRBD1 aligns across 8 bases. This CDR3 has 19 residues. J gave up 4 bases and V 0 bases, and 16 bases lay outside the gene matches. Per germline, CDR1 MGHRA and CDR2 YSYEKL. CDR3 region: CASSQDPGTGLTTRYGYTF. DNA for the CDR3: TGCGCCAGCAGCCAAGATCCCGGGACAGGTCTAACCACTCGCTATGGCTACACCTTC.

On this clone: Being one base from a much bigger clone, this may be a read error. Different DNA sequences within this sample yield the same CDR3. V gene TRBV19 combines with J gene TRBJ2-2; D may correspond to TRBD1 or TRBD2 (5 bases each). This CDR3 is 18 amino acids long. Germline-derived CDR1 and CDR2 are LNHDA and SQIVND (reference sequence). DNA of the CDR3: TGTGCCAGTAGTCCCTACCGAGGATTCACGACGGACACCGGGGAGCTATTTTTT. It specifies CASSPYRGFTTDTGELFF.

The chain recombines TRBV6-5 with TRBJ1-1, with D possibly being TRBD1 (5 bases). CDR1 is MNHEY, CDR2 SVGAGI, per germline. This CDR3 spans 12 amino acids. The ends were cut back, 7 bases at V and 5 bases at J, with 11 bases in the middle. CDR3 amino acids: CASTRGGTEAFF. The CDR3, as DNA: TGTGCCAGCACCCGGGGGGGGACTGAAGCTTTCTTT.

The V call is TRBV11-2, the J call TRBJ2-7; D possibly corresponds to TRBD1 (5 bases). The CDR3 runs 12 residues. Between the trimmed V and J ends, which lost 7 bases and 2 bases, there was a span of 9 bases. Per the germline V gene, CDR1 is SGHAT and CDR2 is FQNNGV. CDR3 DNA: TGTGCCAGCAACGGACACCCCTACGAGCAGTACTTC. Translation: CASNGHPYEQYF. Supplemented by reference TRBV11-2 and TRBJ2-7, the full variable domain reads EAGVAQSPRYKIIEKRQSVAFWCNPISGHATLYWYQQILGQGPKLLIQFQNNGVVDDSQLPKDRFSAERLKGVDSTLKIQPAKLEDSAVYLCASNGHPYEQYFGPGTRLTVT.

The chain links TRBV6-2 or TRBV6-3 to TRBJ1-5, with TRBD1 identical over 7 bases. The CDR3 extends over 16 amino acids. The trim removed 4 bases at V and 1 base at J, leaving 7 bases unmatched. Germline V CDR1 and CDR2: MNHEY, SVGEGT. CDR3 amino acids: CASSWTGSWSNQPQHF. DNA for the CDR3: TGTGCCAGCAGTTGGACAGGATCCTGGAGCAATCAGCCCCAGCATTTT.

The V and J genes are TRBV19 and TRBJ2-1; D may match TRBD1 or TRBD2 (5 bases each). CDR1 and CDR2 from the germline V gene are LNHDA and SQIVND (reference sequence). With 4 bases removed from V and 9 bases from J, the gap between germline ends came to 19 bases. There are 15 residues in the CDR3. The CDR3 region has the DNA TGTGCCAGTAGTAGAACCGGGACGGCCAATCGTGAGCAGTTCTTC. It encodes CASSRTGTANREQFF.